The 22 T cell receptor beta chains given below trace back to one sample, sequenced in a study of blood T cell repertoires in COVID-19. Data came from immunoSEQ multiplex PCR; TCRdb stores just in-frame clones and leaves some out. This sample has about 230,000 clones, with roughly 90% found just once. The sequenced material came from PBMCs or T cells enriched from blood (not recorded which). The receptors here all came from a woman aged 45-60 years in a cohort exposed to, infected with or recovered from COVID-19 (not recorded which).

This chain links TRBV2 with TRBJ2-2, with a possible D match to TRBD2 (5 bases). V shed 2 bases and J shed 5 bases, with 9 bases lying between them. From germline, CDR1 is SNHLY and CDR2 FYNNEI. This CDR3 contains 14 residues. CDR3 in amino acids: CASSEIEGTGELFF. The CDR3 DNA is TGTGCCAGCAGTGAAATTGAGGGAACCGGGGAGCTGTTTTTT.

The sample holds one count of this clone. Sequence at one end of the junction differs from germline and may be a read error. This chain connects TRBV4-1 to TRBJ2-3; 8 bases line up with TRBD2. The germline gives CDR1 MGHRA, CDR2 YSYEKL. CDR3 length equals 15 residues. CDR3 coding DNA: TGCGCCACCAGCAAGGCGGGAGTAGCGGGGGATACGCAGTATTTT. It yields the protein CATSKAGVAGDTQYF.

The CDR3 nucleotides read TGCGCCAGCAGCTCCTCCCTAGCGGGAAACGGGGAGCTGTTTTTT. Amino acids: CASSSSLAGNGELFF. The J gene is TRBJ2-2, the V gene TRBV5-1; 9 bases are shared with TRBD2. CDR1 and CDR2 (germline): SGHRS, YFSETQ. The junction had 7 bases not matched to a gene; V was cut back by 3 bases and J by 7 bases. This CDR3 is 15 amino acids long.

The chain couples TRBV3-1 (or the pseudogene TRBV3-2) to TRBJ2-7; 8 bases are shared with TRBD1. Germline CDR1 and CDR2: LGHDT and YNNKEL (reference sequence). The J segment lost 2 bases and the V segment lost 1 base, leaving 13 bases of the junction unmatched. The CDR3 covers 18 residues. DNA of the CDR3: TGTGCCAGCAGCCAAGCCCGAGGTTCGGGACAGGATCCCTACGAGCAGTACTTC. It encodes CASSQARGSGQDPYEQYF.

The rearrangement uses TRBV10-2 and TRBJ2-5; D is unresolved. Germline-derived CDR1 and CDR2 are WSHSY and SAAADI. Trimming left V 6 bases short and J 8 bases short, with 16 bases between. This CDR3 is built from 13 residues. This CDR3 reads CASSADILGTQYF. The DNA for the CDR3 is TGCGCCAGCAGCGCTGACATCCTCGGAACCCAGTACTTC.

This chain uses TRBV6-5 with TRBJ1-1; TRBD1 agrees at 9 bases. Germline assignment: CDR1 MNHEY and CDR2 SVGAGI. J lost 0 bases, V lost 2 bases, and 4 bases had no gene match. The CDR3 spans 16 residues. The DNA of the CDR3 is TGTGCCAGCAGTTACGGCGGACAGGGGATGAACACTGAAGCTTTCTTT. It specifies CASSYGGQGMNTEAFF.

The chain combines TRBV7-9 with TRBJ2-7; tentative D call: TRBD2 (6 bases). V was clipped by 1 base and J by 3 bases, with 16 bases between them. The CDR3 spans 16 residues. Germline CDR1 reads SEHNR; CDR2 reads FQNEAQ (reference sequence). The CDR3 DNA reads as TGTGCCAGCAGCTTAGTTCAGGTCGGCGGGGTCTACGAGCAGTACTTC. Translating gives CASSLVQVGGVYEQYF.

This sequence joins TRBV7-3 and TRBJ2-1; D is undetermined. The germline gives CDR1 SGHTA, CDR2 FQGTGA. With 5 bases removed from V and 8 bases from J, the gap between germline ends came to 19 bases. The CDR3 has 15 amino acids. Here the CDR3 DNA reads TGTGCCAGCAGCCCAACTTCTTCTCATTTCCATGAGCAGTTCTTC. Protein product: CASSPTSSHFHEQFF.

The V call is TRBV4-2, the J call TRBJ2-5; D gene unclear. CDR3 length: 15 residues. V was clipped by 0 bases and J by 1 base, with 9 bases between them. The germline V gene has CDR1 LGHNA and CDR2 YNFKEQ. CDR3 loop: CASSQDRSRQETQYF. In DNA, the CDR3 is TGTGCCAGCAGCCAAGATAGAAGCCGCCAAGAGACCCAGTACTTC.

V is TRBV3-1 (or the pseudogene TRBV3-2) and J is TRBJ1-1, with 8 nucleotides matching TRBD1. The CDR3 spans 16 residues. V was clipped by 1 base and J by 4 bases; unmatched bases: 8. The germline V gene encodes CDR1 LGHDT and CDR2 YNNKEL (reference sequence). In nucleotides, the CDR3 is TGTGCCAGCAGCCAAGCCCACCTCGACAGGGGCACTGAAGCTTTCTTT. Its translation: CASSQAHLDRGTEAFF.

Here the CDR3 DNA reads TGCAGCGTACAGGGGGGTATTCTCCCCTACGAGCAGTACTTC. Translating it yields CSVQGGILPYEQYF. The V call is TRBV29-1, the J call TRBJ2-7; 8 bases align to TRBD1. The CDR3 consists of 14 residues. The germline gives CDR1 SQVTM, CDR2 ANQGSEA. V lost 6 bases to trimming and J lost 2 bases; unmatched junction nucleotides: 9.

This clone showed up just once. V and J are TRBV7-3 and TRBJ1-2; TRBD1 aligns across 8 bases. The ends lost 6 bases at V and 3 bases at J; junction bases unmatched: 6. The CDR3 length is 14 residues. The germline V gene has CDR1 SGHTA and CDR2 FQGTGA. CDR3 in amino acids: CASSPGQGDYGYTF. The CDR3 nucleotides are TGTGCCAGCAGTCCTGGACAGGGCGACTATGGCTACACCTTC.

This clone has more than one count but fewer than ten. The rearrangement uses TRBV4-2 and TRBJ2-5; TRBD2 matches at 9 bases. The germline V gene has CDR1 LGHNA and CDR2 YNFKEQ. The length of the CDR3 is 16 residues. V was pared by 2 bases and J by 9 bases, with 13 bases of the junction left unmatched. CDR3: CASSQRAGGLFRAQYF. As DNA, the CDR3 is TGTGCCAGCAGCCAACGAGCGGGGGGCCTGTTCAGGGCCCAGTACTTC.

This chain connects TRBV4-2 to TRBJ1-1; D is possibly TRBD1 (6 bases). Germline lookup yields CDR1 LGHNA and CDR2 YNFKEQ. Trimming pared 1 base from V and 6 bases from J, leaving 15 bases between. CDR3 length equals 15 residues. The CDR3 DNA reads TGTGCCAGCAGCCAAGCCCAGGGGCGAGGGGCTGAAGCTTTCTTT. Its translation: CASSQAQGRGAEAFF.

The sample holds one count of this clone. V gene TRBV5-1 combines with J gene TRBJ2-7, with D perhaps matching TRBD2 (5 bases). Germline lookup yields CDR1 SGHRS and CDR2 YFSETQ. Trimming shortened V by 2 bases and J by 0 bases, and 18 bases separated the two germline ends. CDR3 size: 17 residues. In DNA form, the CDR3 reads TGCGCCAGCAGCTTAGCCGTACATCCGGGAAACTCCTACGAGCAGTACTTC. Protein sequence: CASSLAVHPGNSYEQYF.

The J gene is TRBJ1-4, the V gene TRBV4-1, with unresolved D. This CDR3 is built from 14 residues. V dropped 4 bases and J dropped 8 bases, with 14 bases sitting between them. The germline V gene has CDR1 MGHRA and CDR2 YSYEKL. The CDR3 spells CASSRGMDGEKLFF. CDR3 coding DNA: TGCGCCAGCAGCCGAGGGATGGATGGCGAAAAACTGTTTTTT.

A note on this clone: The junction and the germline gene differ at one end; a read error may be behind it. This chain links TRBV7-2 with TRBJ1-3, with unresolved D. The CDR3 is 15 amino acids. Germline CDR1 is SGHTA and CDR2 is FQGNSA. The CDR3 DNA reads as TGTGCCAGCAGCTTAGACCCCCCGGCTTCGGGGATAATGGGGTTT. Its translation is CASSLDPPASGIMGF.

The chain uses TRBV13 and TRBJ1-6; D is possibly TRBD1 (5 bases). This CDR3 is built from 15 residues. V lost 0 bases to trimming and J lost 6 bases, with 9 bases between them. The germline CDR1 and CDR2 sequences are PRHDT and FYEKMQ (reference sequence). CDR3 protein: CASSLGGLINSPLHF. The CDR3 DNA reads TGTGCCAGCAGCTTAGGGGGACTTATTAATTCACCCCTCCACTTT.

The chain carries TRBV3-1 (or the pseudogene TRBV3-2) and TRBJ2-1; TRBD1 aligns across 7 bases. Germline trimming cut 2 bases from V and 5 bases from J; bases unmatched to any gene: 9. This CDR3 is 16 amino acids long. Germline V lookup: CDR1 LGHDT, CDR2 YNNKEL (reference sequence). CDR3: CASSQWGTDSNNEQFF. Written as DNA, the CDR3 is TGTGCCAGCAGCCAATGGGGGACAGACTCTAACAATGAGCAGTTCTTC.

CDR3 nucleotide sequence: TGTGCCAGCAGTCTTTCCCCTAGCGGGGGTCTGTACGAGCAGTACTTC. Translating gives CASSLSPSGGLYEQYF. This chain connects TRBV27 to TRBJ2-7; the match to TRBD2 covers 10 bases. Germline values: CDR1 MNHEY, CDR2 SMNVEV (reference sequence). The V segment lost 5 bases and the J segment 4 bases; nucleotides outside the gene matches: 11. CDR3 length equals 16 residues.

The CDR3 protein is CAWSRGAGGYGYTF. In DNA, the CDR3 is TGTGCCTGGAGTCGGGGCGCGGGGGGCTATGGCTACACCTTC. The genes are TRBV30 and TRBJ1-2; TRBD1 might be the D (5 bases). CDR3 size: 14 residues. The germline V gene has CDR1 GTSNPN and CDR2 SVGIG (reference sequence). V lost 2 bases to trimming and J lost 4 bases, with 14 bases between them.

This rearrangement joins TRBV19 to TRBJ2-1; tentatively, D is TRBD1 (6 bases). This CDR3 is built from 14 residues. Trimming removed 3 bases from V and 8 bases from J, with 14 bases in between. Per the germline V gene, CDR1 is LNHDA and CDR2 is SQIVND (reference sequence). CDR3 sequence: CASSIPSRGYEQFF. CDR3 in DNA: TGTGCCAGTAGTATCCCAAGCAGGGGATATGAGCAGTTCTTC.